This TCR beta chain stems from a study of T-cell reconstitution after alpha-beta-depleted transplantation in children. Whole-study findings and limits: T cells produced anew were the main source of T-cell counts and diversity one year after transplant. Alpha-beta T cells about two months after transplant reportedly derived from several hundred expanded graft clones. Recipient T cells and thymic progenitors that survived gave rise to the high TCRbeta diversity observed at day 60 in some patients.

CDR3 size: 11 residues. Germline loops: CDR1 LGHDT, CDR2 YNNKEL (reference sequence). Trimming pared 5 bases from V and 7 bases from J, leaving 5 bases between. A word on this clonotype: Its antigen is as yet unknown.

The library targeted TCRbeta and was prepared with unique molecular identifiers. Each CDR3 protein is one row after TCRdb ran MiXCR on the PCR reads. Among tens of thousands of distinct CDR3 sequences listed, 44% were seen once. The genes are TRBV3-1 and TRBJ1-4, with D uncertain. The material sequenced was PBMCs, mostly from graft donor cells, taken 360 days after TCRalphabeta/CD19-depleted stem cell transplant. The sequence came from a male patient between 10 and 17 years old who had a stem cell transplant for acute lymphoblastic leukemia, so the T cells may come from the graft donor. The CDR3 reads CASSDSEKLFF. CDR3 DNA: TGTGCCAGCAGCGATAGTGAAAAACTGTTTTTT.